This T cell receptor beta chain was identified during a study of regulatory T cells in long-lasting Graves disease. The time point denotes: newly diagnosed GD, antithyroid drugs for less than 3 months. PBMCs provided the RNA from which the TCR library was made. Those enrolled as patients came out of an endocrinology department in Xi'an, China. Study outcomes and limitations: Persistent disease was associated with favored TRBV28 usage and with favored use of TRBJ1-2 and TRBJ2-5. Patients with persistent Graves' had lower TCR diversity than newly diagnosed patients.

This clonotype was picked up many times. The antigen is undetermined. The CDR3 spans 13 residues. Germline V CDR1 and CDR2: GTSNPN, SVGIG (reference sequence). V dropped 3 bases and J dropped 0 bases, with 7 bases sitting between them. To make TCR beta libraries, researchers used iRepertoire HTBI primers and Arm-PCR of CDR3 regions. In the study's own analysis: From all samples, identification returned over 13 TRBJ and approximately 67 TRBV segments. One entry per CDR3 protein, called by TCRdb with MiXCR from the multiplex PCR reads. It is TCRdb's table, rather than the study itself, that gives the V and J calls and clone size. The table lists hundreds of thousands of distinct CDR3 sequences, around 17% of them singletons. The sample also formed part of further work on T cells in Graves' hyperthyroidism and ophthalmopathy.

The material sequenced was peripheral blood mononuclear cells (PBMCs), taken at new diagnosis, from a patient treated with antithyroid drugs. V gene TRBV30 combines with J gene TRBJ2-3; D is ambiguous. This receptor was taken from a middle-aged man with Graves disease. CDR3 in DNA: TGTGCCTGGAGCGTGGGGAGCACAGATACGCAGTATTTT. Encoded protein: CAWSVGSTDTQYF.